The 19 T cell receptor beta chains in this list originate from one sample, sequenced in a study of PD-1 blockade in classical Hodgkin lymphoma. All patients relapsed after autologous stem cell transplantation, and brentuximab vedotin exposure varied. Data came from immunoSEQ multiplex PCR; TCRdb stores just in-frame clones and leaves some out. The sample has about 37,000 clones; about 82% are singletons. The specimen comprised peripheral blood mononuclear cells (PBMCs), sampled at baseline. The receptor set was obtained from a human donor with classical Hodgkin lymphoma.

The chain recombines TRBV5-1 with TRBJ2-7; 7 bases are shared with TRBD2. Germline V gene sequence: CDR1 SGHRS, CDR2 YFSETQ. V lost 7 bases and J lost 4; bases outside the gene matches: 11. The CDR3 consists of 14 residues. The CDR3 reads CASGGGSGRYEQYF. Written as DNA, the CDR3 is TGCGCCAGCGGGGGGGGTAGCGGAAGGTACGAGCAGTACTTC.

The V and J genes are TRBV6-6 and TRBJ1-2; 8 bases are a match to TRBD1. Germline V gene data show CDR1 as MNHNY and CDR2 as SVGAGI (reference sequence). CDR3 length equals 15 residues. Trimming removed 6 bases from V and 6 bases from J; junction bases left unmatched: 12. CDR3 loop: CASSIGTGSKDGYTF. CDR3 DNA sequence: TGTGCCAGCAGCATCGGGACAGGTTCTAAGGATGGCTACACCTTC.

This clone was detected only a few times. The V gene is TRBV7-2, the J gene TRBJ1-1, with no clear D. Germline CDR1 is SGHTA and CDR2 is FQGNSA. V was pared by 0 bases and J by 4 bases, with 9 bases between. This CDR3 region has 14 residues. As DNA, the CDR3 is TGTGCCAGCAGCTTAGCGCTAGGCCCCACTGAAGCTTTCTTT. Residues: CASSLALGPTEAFF.

The chain carries TRBV28 and TRBJ2-3; 10 bases match TRBD1. The CDR3 runs 16 residues. Losses at the gene ends were 6 bases for V and 2 bases for J; bases not matched to a gene: 8. Germline V lookup: CDR1 MDHEN, CDR2 SYDVKM. As DNA, the CDR3 is TGTGCCAGCAGAGATCTCGACAGGGGGCCCACAGATACGCAGTATTTT. Translated: CASRDLDRGPTDTQYF.

The chain has TRBV28 and TRBJ1-1; possibly TRBD1 for D (6 bases). The V gene lost 4 bases and the J gene lost 0 bases, with 9 bases spanning the gap. There are 14 residues in the CDR3. Per the germline V gene, CDR1 is MDHEN and CDR2 is SYDVKM. The CDR3 coding sequence is TGTGCCAGCAGTTCGACAGGAATGAACACTGAAGCTTTCTTT. Its translation: CASSSTGMNTEAFF.

This chain uses TRBV25-1 with TRBJ1-1; no clear D gene. Trimming cost V 6 bases and J 6 bases, with 11 bases left between them. This CDR3 has 12 amino acids. Germline V gene sequence: CDR1 MGHDK, CDR2 SYGVNS. In DNA form, the CDR3 reads TGTGCCAGCAGAAGGGATTTCGCTGAAGCTTTCTTT. This gives the protein CASRRDFAEAFF.

This clone was observed once. This chain connects TRBV11-2 to TRBJ1-2; D is unclear. Trimming cost V 5 bases and J 8 bases, with 9 bases left between them. The CDR3 spans 11 residues. Germline loops: CDR1 SGHAT, CDR2 FQNNGV. CDR3 nucleotide sequence: TGTGCCAGCAGCGGTACACGGGGCTACACCTTC. It translates to CASSGTRGYTF.

The V call is TRBV6-6, the J call TRBJ2-7, with a weak D call TRBD1 (6 bases). V was cut by 0 bases and J by 2 bases, with 11 bases left in between. CDR1 is MNHNY and CDR2 is SVGAGI in the germline V gene (reference sequence). The CDR3 extends over 15 amino acids. CDR3 loop: CASSYSAGETYEQYF. The CDR3 DNA sequence: TGTGCCAGCAGTTACTCCGCAGGGGAAACCTACGAGCAGTACTTC.

J is TRBJ2-7 and V is TRBV7-2; D might be TRBD2 (5 bases). Germline CDR1 and CDR2: SGHTA and FQGNSA. The CDR3 is 12 residues long. Trimming cost V 2 bases and J 5 bases, with 7 bases left between them. The CDR3 nucleotides are TGTGCCAGCAGCTTATTGCGGGACGAGCAGTACTTC. It encodes CASSLLRDEQYF. Full variable domain (missing parts from reference TRBV7-2 and TRBJ2-7): GAGVSQSPSNKVTEKGKDVELRCDPISGHTALYWYRQSLGQGLEFLIYFQGNSAPDKSGLPSDRFSAERTGGSVSTLTIQRTQQEDSAVYLCASSLLRDEQYFGPGTRLTVT.

The chain carries TRBV7-2 and TRBJ1-1; no clear D gene. Per the germline V gene, CDR1 is SGHTA and CDR2 is FQGNSA. The CDR3 contains 16 residues. V gave up 3 bases and J gave up 1 base, with 15 bases separating them. CDR3 sequence: CASSFGVAGRNTEAFF. The CDR3 nucleotides are TGTGCCAGCAGCTTTGGGGTCGCCGGGCGGAACACTGAAGCTTTCTTT. The variable domain in full, with the rest retrieved from reference TRBV7-2 and TRBJ1-1, is GAGVSQSPSNKVTEKGKDVELRCDPISGHTALYWYRQSLGQGLEFLIYFQGNSAPDKSGLPSDRFSAERTGGSVSTLTIQRTQQEDSAVYLCASSFGVAGRNTEAFFGQGTRLTVV.

This clone has a handful of counts. This chain uses TRBV28 with TRBJ2-6; D gene uncertain. Trimming removed 7 bases from V and 2 bases from J, with 15 bases in between. Germline assignment: CDR1 MDHEN and CDR2 SYDVKM. The CDR3 has 16 amino acids. CDR3 sequence (DNA): TGTGCCAGCACCTCGGTAGGAAGAGCTGGGGCCAACGTCCTGACTTTC. This encodes CASTSVGRAGANVLTF.

This chain uses TRBV6-6 with TRBJ2-2; D remains unclear. The CDR3 is made up of 14 amino acids. The V gene lost 9 bases and the J gene lost 2 bases, with 13 bases spanning the gap. From germline, CDR1 is MNHNY and CDR2 SVGAGI (reference sequence). DNA for the CDR3: TGTGCCAGTGTACCGCGACCTAACACCGGGGAGCTGTTTTTT. Translated: CASVPRPNTGELFF.

This clone has more than one count but fewer than ten. V usage is TRBV5-1 and J usage is TRBJ2-2; 7 bases line up with TRBD1. V lost 4 bases and J lost 5; bases outside the gene matches: 5. Germline V lookup: CDR1 SGHRS, CDR2 YFSETQ. The CDR3 totals 14 residues. Written as DNA, the CDR3 is TGCGCCAGCAGCGAGACAGGGTGGACCGGGGAGCTGTTTTTT. This gives the protein CASSETGWTGELFF. Full variable domain (missing parts from reference TRBV5-1 and TRBJ2-2): KAGVTQTPRYLIKTRGQQVTLSCSPISGHRSVSWYQQTPGQGLQFLFEYFSETQRNKGNFPGRFSGRQFSNSRSEMNVSTLELGDSALYLCASSETGWTGELFFGEGSRLTVL.

This chain joins TRBV19 and TRBJ2-3; 12 nucleotides agree with TRBD2. V shed 9 bases, J shed 5 bases, and the junction held 9 bases outside the gene matches. CDR3 size: 15 residues. Looked up from germline, CDR1 is LNHDA and CDR2 is SQIVND (reference sequence). The CDR3 DNA is TGTGCCAGCTCTCCTAGCGGGAGGGCCAAAGATACGCAGTATTTT. It codes for CASSPSGRAKDTQYF.

This chain uses TRBV28 with TRBJ2-3; the D gene is possibly TRBD2 (5 bases). CDR1 is MDHEN, CDR2 SYDVKM, per germline. With 2 bases removed from V and 2 bases from J, the gap between germline ends came to 8 bases. The CDR3 consists of 14 residues. CDR3 sequence (DNA): TGTGCCAGCAGTTTACTGAGGGACACAGATACGCAGTATTTT. Translated, it gives CASSLLRDTDTQYF.

The genes are TRBV28 and TRBJ1-2; D call uncertain. V lost 3 bases to trimming and J lost 9 bases, with 11 bases between them. The CDR3 consists of 12 residues. Germline lookup yields CDR1 MDHEN and CDR2 SYDVKM. The CDR3 protein is CASSLKSPSYTF. In DNA form, the CDR3 reads TGTGCCAGCAGTTTGAAGAGTCCCAGCTACACCTTC.

A few counts support this clone. The V and J genes are TRBV6-5 and TRBJ2-3, with D perhaps matching TRBD2 (6 bases). CDR1 and CDR2 (germline): MNHEY, SVGAGI. The length of the CDR3 is 13 residues. V was trimmed by 10 bases and J by 8 bases, leaving 19 bases between them. CDR3 sequence: CAISGTYPGTQYF. The CDR3 nucleotides read TGTGCCATCTCCGGGACTTATCCGGGTACGCAGTATTTT.

This chain connects TRBV7-8 to TRBJ1-3; no definite D call. The V gene's germline CDR1 is SGHVS and CDR2 FQNEAQ. V was clipped by 5 bases and J by 0 bases, with 14 bases between them. This CDR3 region has 16 residues. The CDR3 DNA follows: TGTGCCAGCAGCCTCACTCCGGGCACCTCTGGAAACACCATATATTTT. It is translated as CASSLTPGTSGNTIYF.

J is TRBJ2-1 and V is TRBV6-6; TRBD2 agrees at 9 bases. The CDR3 is 15 amino acids. Germline trimming cut 0 bases from V and 9 bases from J; bases unmatched to any gene: 6. Germline values: CDR1 MNHNY, CDR2 SVGAGI (reference sequence). The chain's CDR3 is CASSYSASGITEQFF. CDR3 bases: TGTGCCAGCAGTTACTCGGCTAGCGGGATTACTGAGCAGTTCTTC.